Following are 15 T cell receptor beta chains from one sample sequenced in a study of cytomegalovirus exposure and HLA in healthy donors. Both 60 Vbeta primers and 13 Jbeta primers went into the PCR. Sequenced by immunoSEQ multiplex PCR; TCRdb stores in-frame clones only, minus some. Altogether tens of thousands of clones are present, approximately 71% being singletons, with the ten largest covering roughly 5.3%. Sequencing input: PBMCs. The source is a man in his fifties or sixties in good health and CMV-seronegative.

This chain connects TRBV21-1 to TRBJ2-1; the table's D call TRBD1 went unverified against the DNA. TRBV21-1 is designated a pseudogene. This CDR3 comprises 14 residues. The CDR3 here is CASRPTGGSDEQFF. CDR3 nucleotides: TGTGCCAGCAGACCAACAGGGGGCAGCGATGAGCAGTTCTTC.

In regard to this clone: The junction departs from germline at one end; a sequencing error may be responsible. V is TRBV7-9 and J is TRBJ2-3; 7 bases are shared with TRBD2. Germline V CDR1 and CDR2: SEHNR, FQNEAQ (reference sequence). The CDR3 runs to 11 residues. CDR3 DNA: TGTTCCAGCACCCCGGGGGGTACGCAGTATTTT. It yields the protein CSSTPGGTQYF.

The V and J genes are TRBV23-1 and TRBJ2-2; 7 bases line up with TRBD1. TRBV23-1 is filed as an ORF, its function uncertain. Germline trimming cut 2 bases from V and 1 base from J; bases unmatched to any gene: 10. The CDR3 length is 18 residues. Here the CDR3 DNA reads TGCGCCAGCAGTCAAATGTGGGCTCGGGACAGGAACACCGGGGAGCTGTTTTTT. As protein: CASSQMWARDRNTGELFF.

The rearrangement joins TRBV5-1 to TRBJ2-1; 8 bases line up with TRBD1. V lost 1 base and J lost 8; bases outside the gene matches: 8. In germline, CDR1 is SGHRS, CDR2 YFSETQ. The CDR3 covers 15 residues. The CDR3 DNA sequence: TGCGCCAGCAGCTTGAGGCAGGGGGCCCCCCATGAGCAGTTCTTC. Its translation is CASSLRQGAPHEQFF. Filled out from reference TRBV5-1 and TRBJ2-1, the complete variable domain reads KAGVTQTPRYLIKTRGQQVTLSCSPISGHRSVSWYQQTPGQGLQFLFEYFSETQRNKGNFPGRFSGRQFSNSRSEMNVSTLELGDSALYLCASSLRQGAPHEQFFGPGTRLTVL.

V usage is TRBV19 and J usage is TRBJ1-3; no firm D call. The V end was cut by 5 bases, the J end by 0 bases, with 5 bases between. The CDR3 spans 13 residues. Germline lookup yields CDR1 LNHDA and CDR2 SQIVND (reference sequence). The chain's CDR3 is CASSEHSGNTIYF. The DNA for the CDR3 is TGTGCCAGTAGTGAGCACTCTGGAAACACCATATATTTT.

V usage is TRBV19 and J usage is TRBJ2-1, with TRBD2 matching over 14 bases. This CDR3 spans 15 amino acids. From germline, CDR1 is LNHDA and CDR2 SQIVND (reference sequence). V lost 6 bases to trimming and J lost 6 bases; unmatched junction nucleotides: 4. CDR3 sequence reads: CASRMGTSGGNEQFF. Here the CDR3 DNA reads TGTGCCAGTAGGATGGGGACTAGCGGGGGCAATGAGCAGTTCTTC.

J is TRBJ1-5 and V is TRBV6-1; D gene ambiguous. The germline V and J ends were trimmed by 2 bases and 4 bases, with 6 bases remaining between them. Germline V gene lookup returns CDR1 MNHNS and CDR2 SASEGT. The CDR3 has 13 amino acids. The CDR3 is CASSELANQPQHF. The CDR3 nucleotides are TGTGCCAGCAGTGAACTAGCTAATCAGCCCCAGCATTTT.

The chain uses TRBV6-1 and TRBJ2-1, with a tentative D call TRBD2 (7 bases). This CDR3 is built from 15 residues. With 4 bases removed from V and 6 bases from J, the gap between germline ends came to 16 bases. The germline V gene encodes CDR1 MNHNS and CDR2 SASEGT. The CDR3 nucleotides are TGTGCCAGCAGTGTGCGGCGGGGGCGCGTCAATGAGCAGTTCTTC. It is translated as CASSVRRGRVNEQFF.

The V gene is TRBV15, the J gene TRBJ1-2; 10 bases map to TRBD1. Germline V CDR1 and CDR2: LNHNV, YYDKDF (reference sequence). There are 14 residues in the CDR3. V shed 4 bases and J 7 bases; nucleotides not matched to a gene: 6. The CDR3 region is CATSIPGTGVGYTF. The CDR3 region has the DNA TGTGCCACCAGCATTCCCGGGACAGGGGTTGGCTACACCTTC.

This clone was seen a few times. This chain uses TRBV27 with TRBJ1-2, with D hard to call. Germline V gene lookup returns CDR1 MNHEY and CDR2 SMNVEV (reference sequence). This CDR3 is built from 16 residues. V dropped 0 bases and J dropped 4 bases, with 15 bases sitting between them. CDR3 DNA: TGTGCCAGCAGTTTATCGATAAATGAGATCCGCTATGGCTACACCTTC. Amino acid sequence: CASSLSINEIRYGYTF.

This chain connects TRBV27 to TRBJ2-3; 10 nucleotides line up with TRBD2. Germline loops: CDR1 MNHEY, CDR2 SMNVEV (reference sequence). CDR3 length: 15 residues. Trimming cost V 6 bases and J 3 bases; bases outside gene matches: 6. CDR3 amino acids: CASRLAGGPTDTQYF. The CDR3 DNA follows: TGTGCCAGCAGATTAGCGGGGGGACCTACAGATACGCAGTATTTT.

The chain combines TRBV10-1 with TRBJ2-4, with D maybe TRBD2 (6 bases). The CDR3 contains 14 residues. Looked up from germline, CDR1 is WNHNN and CDR2 is SYGVQD (reference sequence). Trimming took off 4 bases at V and 2 bases at J, with 9 bases between the two ends. CDR3 coding DNA: TGCGCCAGCAGTGGGGGAGGAACCAAAAACATTCAGTACTTC. Its protein product is CASSGGGTKNIQYF.

As for this clone: One end of the junction fails to match germline, which may point to a read error. The rearrangement uses TRBV7-7 and TRBJ1-4, with TRBD1 matching over 9 bases. Germline loops: CDR1 SSHAT, CDR2 FNYEAQ (reference sequence). The length of the CDR3 is 15 residues. The CDR3 region is CASSPRQGVNEKLFF. CDR3 DNA sequence: TGTGCTAGCAGCCCCAGACAGGGGGTTAATGAAAAACTGTTTTTT.

This clone was detected only a few times. The chain carries TRBV11-1 and TRBJ2-3; 8 bases match TRBD2. CDR1 is SGHAT, CDR2 FQDESV, per germline (reference sequence). CDR3 length equals 15 residues. V was pared by 6 bases and J by 0 bases, with 5 bases of the junction left unmatched. CDR3 in amino acids: CASSSGLGSTDTQYF. The CDR3 DNA is TGTGCCAGCAGTTCGGGACTAGGGAGCACAGATACGCAGTATTTT.

CDR3 sequence (DNA): TGTGCCAGCAGTTTATCGGGGGCCTATGGCTACACCTTC. Its translation: CASSLSGAYGYTF. The chain employs TRBV27 and TRBJ1-2, with D possibly being TRBD1 (6 bases). The germline V and J ends were trimmed by 0 bases and 4 bases, with 6 bases remaining between them. The CDR3 runs to 13 residues. CDR1 MNHEY and CDR2 SMNVEV come from the germline V gene (reference sequence).